This is a list of T cell receptor beta chains from one sample in a study of graft-versus-host responses after intestinal transplantation. No antigens are known for them. Repertoires were generated with immunoSEQ multiplex PCR, while TCRdb's copy carries only in-frame clones and drops some. The repertoire holds around 78,000 clones, roughly 91% seen once, with about 8% in the top ten. This specimen consisted of unstimulated CD8+ T cells sorted from spleen or lymph node cells, obtained before transplant. These receptors were taken from a human donor who was the organ donor for an intestinal transplant. Both conserved end residues are part of each CDR3. A D gene is named only where the DNA matches it firmly. A row's size may be missing; if present it is once, few, many or a size class.

d_call j_call clone_size v_call cdr3_nt cdr3_aa
TRBD1 TRBJ2-7 once TRBV9 TGTGCCAGCAGCGCCTCCGGGACAGTCTCCTACGAGCAGTACTTC CASSASGTVSYEQYF
NA TRBJ1-3 NA TRBV7-8 TGTGCCAGCAGCTTAATTAATCGATGGCGTCAGGGCTCTGGAAACACCATATATTTT CASSLINRWRQGSGNTIYF
NA TRBJ1-2 NA TRBV28 TGTGCCAGCAGCCTCACGGGCAGGGACCCACGTCATGGCTACACCTTC CASSLTGRDPRHGYTF
NA TRBJ2-7 NA TRBV10-2 TGCGCCAGCAGTGAGGACGTATCGGGCAGGGGATACGAGCAGTACTTC CASSEDVSGRGYEQYF
NA TRBJ1-5 once TRBV28 TGTGCCAGCAGCTTCCCGCGTCAAGGGATATACAGCAATCAGCCCCAGCATTTT CASSFPRQGIYSNQPQHF
NA TRBJ2-1 NA TRBV9 TGTGCCAGCAGCGTAGGTTCTAGGCGGGGGCCCCGGGATGAGCAGTTCTTC CASSVGSRRGPRDEQFF
NA TRBJ2-1 NA TRBV28 TGTGCCAGCACTCTTGGGGACGCCCCTAACTCCTACAATGAGCAGTTCTTC CASTLGDAPNSYNEQFF
TRBD1 TRBJ1-5 NA TRBV19 TGTGCCAGTAGTCTCGACAGGGACGATCAGCCCCAGCATTTT CASSLDRDDQPQHF
TRBD2 TRBJ2-7 NA TRBV5-6 TGTGCCAGCAGCTTCCCTAGCGGGGGGCAGGACGAGCAGTACTTC CASSFPSGGQDEQYF
NA TRBJ1-6 NA TRBV6-5 TGTGCCAGCAGCAGACCTGGGGGTGATCTTTCACCCCTCCACTTT CASSRPGGDLSPLHF
NA TRBJ2-1 NA TRBV2 TGTGCCAGCAGTGAACCAGGGTTGTCCTACAATGAGCAGTTCTTC CASSEPGLSYNEQFF
NA TRBJ1-3 NA TRBV19 TGTGCCAGTAGTCCGTTTCTCCTGGGAAACACCATATATTTT CASSPFLLGNTIYF
NA TRBJ1-6 NA TRBV27 TGTGCCAGCAGTTCGCCCGACAGCTCACCCCTCCACTTT CASSSPDSSPLHF
NA TRBJ1-3 NA TRBV6-9 TGTGCCAGCAGTTCCTGCTCGATCTCTGGAAACACCATATATTTT CASSSCSISGNTIYF
NA TRBJ2-5 NA TRBV15 TGTGCCACCAGCATCGGGGGGACCCAGTACTTC CATSIGGTQYF
TRBD1 TRBJ2-6 NA TRBV6-1 TGTGCCAGCAGTGTTGAACAGGGGCGAGGGGCCAACGTCCTGACTTTC CASSVEQGRGANVLTF